Each of the 29 T cell receptor beta chains below was sequenced from the same sample in a study of T cells in Graves' hyperthyroidism and ophthalmopathy. There were TCR beta CDR3 regions amplified from RNA transcripts. A set of HTBI primers served as the primers for a first-round RT-PCR of the TCR CDR3. Using its own MiXCR run on the multiplex PCR reads, TCRdb lists one record per CDR3 protein. Counted here are around 370,000 distinct CDR3 sequences, under 20% occurring once; the ten biggest clones make up roughly two fifths. Sequences were obtained from blood. These receptors were collected from a man aged 18-30 years with Graves' ophthalmopathy.

By share, this clonotype ranks as hyperexpanded. V gene TRBV2 combines with J gene TRBJ1-1; 12 nucleotides agree with TRBD1. Germline V gene lookup returns CDR1 SNHLY and CDR2 FYNNEI. The CDR3 runs to 15 residues. Trimming cost V 6 bases and J 7 bases; bases outside gene matches: 9. In DNA form, the CDR3 reads TGTGCCAGCAGCGCCCACCGGGACAGGGGGCTTGAAGCTTTCTTT. Amino acids: CASSAHRDRGLEAFF.

This clonotype was detected ten times or more. The chain joins TRBV5-1 to TRBJ1-6; possibly TRBD1 for D (6 bases). Looked up from germline, CDR1 is SGHRS and CDR2 is YFSETQ. Trimming removed 4 bases from V and 0 bases from J, with 11 bases in between. The CDR3 has 16 residues. The CDR3 nucleotides read TGCGCCAGCAGCCAACAGGACAGCTCCTATAATTCACCCCTCCACTTT. Amino acid sequence: CASSQQDSSYNSPLHF.

This clonotype was seen many times. The rearrangement joins TRBV11-2 to TRBJ2-7, with a tentative D call TRBD1 (6 bases). Germline V gives CDR1 SGHAT, CDR2 FQNNGV. Trimming shortened V by 0 bases and J by 2 bases, and 11 bases separated the two germline ends. This CDR3 region has 15 residues. CDR3 coding DNA: TGTGCCAGCAGCTTAGAGACCGGGACACCCTACGAGCAGTACTTC. Its translation is CASSLETGTPYEQYF.

In its sample, this clonotype was seen a few times. CDR3 amino acids: CASSRKQSNQPQHF. CDR3 sequence (DNA): TGCGCCAGCAGCCGGAAGCAGAGCAATCAGCCCCAGCATTTT. The chain has TRBV4-1 and TRBJ1-5, with unresolved D. V lost 4 bases and J lost 1, with 8 bases in between. Germline lookup yields CDR1 MGHRA and CDR2 YSYEKL. The CDR3 runs to 14 residues.

This clonotype was detected a few times. The genes are TRBV9 and TRBJ2-1; D might be TRBD2 (7 bases). The V end was cut by 0 bases, the J end by 4 bases, with 14 bases between. The CDR3 spans 16 residues. Germline CDR1 and CDR2: SGDLS and YYNGEE. The CDR3 DNA follows: TGTGCCAGCAGCGTAGGGGGGGCGGGGGAGTACAATGAGCAGTTCTTC. Protein sequence: CASSVGGAGEYNEQFF.

This clonotype was picked up many times. V gene TRBV20-1 combines with J gene TRBJ1-1; D perhaps matches TRBD1 (5 bases). Germline loops: CDR1 DFQATT, CDR2 SNEGSKA (reference sequence). The CDR3 runs to 18 residues. With 0 bases removed from V and 0 bases from J, the gap between germline ends came to 20 bases. The CDR3 region is CSARDLRGPGGMNTEAFF. As DNA, the CDR3 is TGCAGTGCTAGAGATCTTCGCGGACCCGGGGGTATGAACACTGAAGCTTTCTTT.

The rearrangement uses TRBV24-1 and TRBJ1-5, with TRBD1 matching 10 bases. This CDR3 spans 16 amino acids. J lost 8 bases, V lost 2 bases, and 8 bases had no gene match. From germline, CDR1 is KGHDR and CDR2 SFDVKD. The CDR3 DNA reads as TGTGCCACCAGTGATTCGGGGACAGGGGTAAGAGAGCCCCAGCATTTT. Its translation: CATSDSGTGVREPQHF.

The rearrangement uses TRBV19 and TRBJ2-1; D might be TRBD2 (6 bases). Germline CDR1 LNHDA, CDR2 SQIVND (reference sequence). This CDR3 comprises 15 residues. V was cut by 3 bases and J by 6 bases, with 15 bases left in between. The CDR3 loop is CASSMGGGLGNEQFF. CDR3 coding DNA: TGTGCCAGTAGTATGGGGGGAGGATTGGGCAATGAGCAGTTCTTC.

This clonotype was recorded only once. The chain links TRBV27 to TRBJ2-7, with a weak D call TRBD1 (5 bases). Germline V lookup: CDR1 MNHEY, CDR2 SMNVEV (reference sequence). V lost 5 bases and J lost 3, with 14 bases in between. This CDR3 has 14 residues. As DNA, the CDR3 is TGTGCCAGCAGTACACTGGACAAAGGCTACGAGCAGTACTTC. Its translation: CASSTLDKGYEQYF.

The rearrangement links TRBV28 to TRBJ2-5; D may match TRBD1 or TRBD2 (5 bases each). The germline V gene encodes CDR1 MDHEN and CDR2 SYDVKM. V was clipped by 8 bases and J by 0 bases, with 22 bases between them. CDR3 length: 17 amino acids. Here the CDR3 reads CASSPPPRGRYQETQYF. DNA for the CDR3: TGTGCCAGCTCACCACCGCCCCGGGGCCGGTACCAAGAGACCCAGTACTTC.

This clonotype was seen only a few times. The V and J genes are TRBV15 and TRBJ2-3; D is possibly TRBD1 or TRBD2 (7 bases each). The V end was cut by 1 base, the J end by 0 bases, with 11 bases between. CDR3 length: 16 amino acids. Germline V gene data show CDR1 as LNHNV and CDR2 as YYDKDF (reference sequence). CDR3 in amino acids: CATSRGEGASTDTQYF. The DNA for the CDR3 is TGTGCCACCAGCAGAGGGGAGGGGGCCAGCACAGATACGCAGTATTTT.

In this sample, this clonotype turned up many times. CDR3 coding DNA: TGTGCCAGCAGTTTGGGGTGGGGAACTGAAGCTTTCTTT. Residues: CASSLGWGTEAFF. The chain recombines TRBV28 with TRBJ1-1, with D unclear. V was pared by 3 bases and J by 5 bases, with 10 bases between. The CDR3 spans 13 residues. Germline V gene data show CDR1 as MDHEN and CDR2 as SYDVKM. Full variable domain (rest looked up from reference TRBV28 and TRBJ1-1): DVKVTQSSRYLVKRTGEKVFLECVQDMDHENMFWYRQDPGLGLRLIYFSYDVKMKEKGDIPEGYSVSREKKERFSLILESASTNQTSMYLCASSLGWGTEAFFGQGTRLTVV.

This clonotype was recorded a few times. V and J are TRBV6-1 and TRBJ1-5; 7 bases map to TRBD1. Germline lookup yields CDR1 MNHNS and CDR2 SASEGT. The CDR3 has 14 residues. With 10 bases clipped from V and 0 bases from J, the junction kept 6 bases outside the gene matches. The CDR3 DNA follows: TGTGCCAACCCGGGACAGCTTAGCAATCAGCCCCAGCATTTT. Protein sequence: CANPGQLSNQPQHF.

This clonotype was counted many times. The chain links TRBV3-1 to TRBJ2-7, with a possible D match to TRBD2 (5 bases). The V gene's germline CDR1 is LGHDT and CDR2 YNNKEL (reference sequence). The V end lost 4 bases, the J end lost 0 bases, and 13 bases lay between the germline ends. The CDR3 is 15 residues long. CDR3 in amino acids: CASSLRDASSYEQYF. The CDR3 bases are TGTGCCAGCAGCCTGAGGGATGCCAGCTCCTACGAGCAGTACTTC.

V usage is TRBV6-6 and J usage is TRBJ2-2, with 13 bases matching TRBD2. Germline V lookup: CDR1 MNHNY, CDR2 SVGAGI (reference sequence). The CDR3 contains 19 residues. Unmatched junction bases numbered 6, after V lost 0 bases and J lost 2 bases. The CDR3 reads CASSYSWGLAGSNTGELFF. CDR3 in DNA: TGTGCCAGCAGTTACTCTTGGGGACTAGCGGGATCTAACACCGGGGAGCTGTTTTTT.

In its sample, this clonotype was seen a few times. The rearrangement links TRBV10-3 to TRBJ2-5; D is perhaps TRBD1 or TRBD2 (5 bases each). This CDR3 is built from 13 residues. The germline V gene has CDR1 ENHRY and CDR2 SYGVKD. Trimming took off 6 bases at V and 5 bases at J, with 13 bases between the two ends. In DNA, the CDR3 is TGTGCCATCAGCGCGAGGGGTGAGGAGACCCAGTACTTC. Its protein product is CAISARGEETQYF.

This clonotype was seen ten or more times. The rearrangement links TRBV5-1 to TRBJ1-5; TRBD1 is a possible D gene (5 bases). Germline V gives CDR1 SGHRS, CDR2 YFSETQ. Trimming removed 1 base from V and 3 bases from J, with 11 bases in between. The CDR3 is 15 residues long. The CDR3 region is CASSLIGGDNQPQHF. For the CDR3, the DNA is TGCGCCAGCAGCTTGATCGGGGGAGACAATCAGCCCCAGCATTTT.

This clonotype showed up many times. CDR3 DNA sequence: TGTGCCAGCAAGTTCGGACAGGGAGACACTGAAGCTTTCTTT. This gives the protein CASKFGQGDTEAFF. The V and J genes are TRBV6-1 and TRBJ1-1; 8 nucleotides align to TRBD1. CDR1 is MNHNS, CDR2 SASEGT, per germline. CDR3 size: 14 residues. The V gene end was trimmed by 7 bases and the J gene end by 3 bases; junction bases not matched to a gene: 7.

This clonotype was picked up a small number of times. V is TRBV24-1 and J is TRBJ2-3; perhaps TRBD2 as D (6 bases). Germline V gene sequence: CDR1 KGHDR, CDR2 SFDVKD. The CDR3 runs to 15 residues. V was cut by 1 base and J by 4 bases, with 11 bases left in between. This chain's CDR3 is CATSDFDSGADTQYF. DNA of the CDR3: TGTGCCACCAGTGATTTTGATAGCGGTGCAGATACGCAGTATTTT.

This clonotype was counted many times. V usage is TRBV3-1 and J usage is TRBJ2-7; possibly TRBD2 for D (6 bases). This CDR3 region has 16 residues. CDR1 and CDR2 (germline): LGHDT, YNNKEL (reference sequence). V was shortened by 6 bases and J by 3 bases, with 21 bases between the two germline ends. This CDR3 reads CASSPEGSGKFYEQYF. CDR3 sequence (DNA): TGTGCCAGCAGTCCGGAGGGCTCAGGAAAGTTCTACGAGCAGTACTTC.

This clonotype was counted between two and nine times. The CDR3: CSARAGSINEKLFF. The CDR3 DNA is TGCAGTGCTAGAGCCGGCAGTATTAATGAAAAACTGTTTTTT. V and J are TRBV20-1 and TRBJ1-4; D remains unclear. CDR1 is DFQATT and CDR2 is SNEGSKA in the germline V gene (reference sequence). The CDR3 contains 14 residues. V lost 1 base to trimming and J lost 4 bases, with 10 bases between them.

This clonotype was observed many times. The chain is built from TRBV4-1 and TRBJ2-7, with unresolved D. CDR3 length: 13 residues. Trimming left V 4 bases short and J 3 bases short, with 10 bases between. CDR1 is MGHRA, CDR2 YSYEKL, per germline. CDR3 in amino acids: CASSPRWDYEQYF. The CDR3 DNA reads as TGCGCCAGCAGCCCACGTTGGGACTACGAGCAGTACTTC.

This clonotype was counted ten times or more. The CDR3 region has the DNA TGTGCCAGCAGTGACTGGGCCTCGGGCACCTATGGCTACACCTTC. This gives the protein CASSDWASGTYGYTF. V usage is TRBV6-1 and J usage is TRBJ1-2; D not resolved. The length of the CDR3 is 15 residues. Per germline, CDR1 MNHNS and CDR2 SASEGT. Trimming pared 3 bases from V and 4 bases from J, leaving 15 bases between.

The gene calls are TRBV6-5 and TRBJ1-6; TRBD1 matches 8 bases. Germline CDR1 and CDR2: MNHEY and SVGAGI. V trimming: 0 bases; J trimming: 8 bases; junction bases outside the gene matches: 6. This CDR3 is 16 amino acids long. The CDR3 reads CASSYSGQGFYSPLHF. The CDR3 DNA is TGTGCCAGCAGTTACTCCGGACAGGGTTTTTATTCACCCCTCCACTTT.

This clonotype was counted ten times or more. The V call is TRBV5-1, the J call TRBJ2-1; TRBD1 is a possible D gene (6 bases). The germline V gene encodes CDR1 SGHRS and CDR2 YFSETQ. The CDR3 length is 15 residues. V was clipped by 0 bases and J by 0 bases, with 7 bases between them. CDR3 nucleotide sequence: TGCGCCAGCAGCTTGGCGGACAGCTCCTACAATGAGCAGTTCTTC. Translated, it gives CASSLADSSYNEQFF.

This clonotype was recorded at least ten times. V and J are TRBV27 and TRBJ1-2; D uncertain. This CDR3 comprises 12 residues. The germline CDR1 and CDR2 sequences are MNHEY and SMNVEV (reference sequence). V was shortened by 6 bases and J by 4 bases, with 9 bases between the two germline ends. The CDR3 reads CASRRSGYGYTF. CDR3 coding DNA: TGTGCCAGCAGACGAAGCGGCTATGGCTACACCTTC.

In its sample, this clonotype was seen many times. This chain connects TRBV6-1 to TRBJ2-7, with 7 positions matching TRBD1. The CDR3 loop spans 14 amino acids. CDR1 and CDR2 from the germline V gene are MNHNS and SASEGT. Trimming removed 4 bases from V and 3 bases from J; junction bases left unmatched: 6. In nucleotides, the CDR3 is TGTGCCAGCAGTGGGGGACAGCTGAACTACGAGCAGTACTTC. Its translation: CASSGGQLNYEQYF.

This clonotype was seen at least ten times. The genes are TRBV5-1 and TRBJ1-5, with D perhaps matching TRBD1 (6 bases). Germline V gene lookup returns CDR1 SGHRS and CDR2 YFSETQ. The ends were cut back, 4 bases at V and 1 base at J, with 15 bases in the middle. This CDR3 is built from 16 residues. CDR3 nucleotide sequence: TGCGCCAGCAGCCCGCCGACGGGGGGCAGCAATCAGCCCCAGCATTTT. It encodes CASSPPTGGSNQPQHF.

This clonotype turned up a few times. The chain recombines TRBV9 with TRBJ1-1; 7 nucleotides match TRBD1. J was trimmed by 1 base and V by 0 bases; bases with no gene match: 9. CDR3 length equals 17 residues. Germline CDR1 and CDR2: SGDLS and YYNGEE. The CDR3 region has the DNA TGTGCCAGCAGCGTAGGACGGGCAGGGGACAGGAACACTGAAGCTTTCTTT. Translated: CASSVGRAGDRNTEAFF.